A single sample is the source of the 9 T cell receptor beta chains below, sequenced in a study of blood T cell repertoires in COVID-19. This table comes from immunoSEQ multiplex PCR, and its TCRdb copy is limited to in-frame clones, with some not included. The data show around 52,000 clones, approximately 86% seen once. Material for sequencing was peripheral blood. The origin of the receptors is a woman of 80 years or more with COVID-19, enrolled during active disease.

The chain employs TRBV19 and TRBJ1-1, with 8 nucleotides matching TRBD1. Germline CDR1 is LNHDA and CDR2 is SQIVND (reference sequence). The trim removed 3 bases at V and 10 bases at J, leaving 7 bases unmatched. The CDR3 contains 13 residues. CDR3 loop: CASSINQGAVAFF. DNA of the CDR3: TGTGCCAGTAGTATTAACCAGGGGGCCGTAGCTTTCTTT.

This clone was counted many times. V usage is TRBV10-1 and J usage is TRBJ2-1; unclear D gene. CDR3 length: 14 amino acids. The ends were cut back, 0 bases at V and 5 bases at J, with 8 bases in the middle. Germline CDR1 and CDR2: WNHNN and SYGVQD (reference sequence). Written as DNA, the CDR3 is TGCGCCAGCAGTGAGTCTACAGCAAACAATGAGCAGTTCTTC. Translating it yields CASSESTANNEQFF.

CDR3 in DNA: TGTGCCAGTAGTGAACTAATCAGAGGCACAGATACGCAGTATTTT. This sequence encodes CASSELIRGTDTQYF. V gene TRBV19 combines with J gene TRBJ2-3, with D unresolved. This CDR3 region has 15 residues. The V end lost 5 bases, the J end lost 1 base, and 13 bases lay between the germline ends. From germline, CDR1 is LNHDA and CDR2 SQIVND (reference sequence).

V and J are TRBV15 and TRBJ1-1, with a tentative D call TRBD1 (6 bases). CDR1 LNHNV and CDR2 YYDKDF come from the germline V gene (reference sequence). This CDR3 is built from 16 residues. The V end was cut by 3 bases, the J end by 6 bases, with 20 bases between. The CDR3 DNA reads TGTGCCACCAGCAGTGGTTTAGGGGGTAGTATCGCTGAAGCTTTCTTT. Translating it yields CATSSGLGGSIAEAFF.

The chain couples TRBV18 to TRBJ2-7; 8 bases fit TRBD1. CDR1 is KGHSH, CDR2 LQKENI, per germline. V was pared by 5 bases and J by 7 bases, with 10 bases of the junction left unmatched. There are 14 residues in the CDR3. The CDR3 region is CASSSRQGLGEQYF. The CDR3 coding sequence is TGTGCCAGCTCATCTCGACAGGGGCTGGGGGAGCAGTACTTC.

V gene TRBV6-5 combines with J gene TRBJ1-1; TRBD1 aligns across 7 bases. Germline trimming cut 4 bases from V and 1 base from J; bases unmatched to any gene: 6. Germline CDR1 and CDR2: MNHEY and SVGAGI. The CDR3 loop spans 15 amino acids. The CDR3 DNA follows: TGTGCCAGCAGTTTTCGACAGGGCAAGAACACTGAAGCTTTCTTT. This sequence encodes CASSFRQGKNTEAFF.

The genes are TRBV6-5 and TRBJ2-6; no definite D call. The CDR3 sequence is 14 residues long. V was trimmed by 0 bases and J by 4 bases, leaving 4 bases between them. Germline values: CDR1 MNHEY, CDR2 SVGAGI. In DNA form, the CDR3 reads TGTGCCAGCAGTTACTCAAGCGGGGCCAACGTCCTGACTTTC. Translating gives CASSYSSGANVLTF.

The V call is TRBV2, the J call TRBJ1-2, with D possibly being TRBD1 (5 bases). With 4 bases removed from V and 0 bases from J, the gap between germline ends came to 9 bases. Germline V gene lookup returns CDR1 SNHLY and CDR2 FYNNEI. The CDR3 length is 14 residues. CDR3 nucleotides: TGTGCCAGCAGTGCCGGACACGCTAACTATGGCTACACCTTC. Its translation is CASSAGHANYGYTF. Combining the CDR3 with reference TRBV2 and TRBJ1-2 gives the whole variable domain EPEVTQTPSHQVTQMGQEVILRCVPISNHLYFYWYRQILGQKVEFLVSFYNNEISEKSEIFDDQFSVERPDGSNFTLKIRSTKLEDSAMYFCASSAGHANYGYTFGSGTRLTVV.

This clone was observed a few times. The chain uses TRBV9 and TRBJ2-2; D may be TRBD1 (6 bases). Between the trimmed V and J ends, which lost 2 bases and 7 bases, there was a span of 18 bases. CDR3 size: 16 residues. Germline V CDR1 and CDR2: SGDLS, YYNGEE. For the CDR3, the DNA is TGTGCCAGCAGCGTGGCCGCACAGGGTGGTGGCGGGGAGCTGTTTTTT. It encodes CASSVAAQGGGGELFF.